Listed below are T cell receptor beta chains from one sample, sequenced in a study of T cells after yellow fever vaccination. Each CDR3 protein gets one entry after TCRdb re-called the 5' RACE reads with MiXCR. Of hundreds of thousands of distinct CDR3 sequences detected, roughly a fifth appear once; the ten largest clones hold approximately 16%. Sequenced here: PBMCs, sampled about 21 days after the first yellow fever vaccination. These receptors all come from a man younger than 30 who received the YFV17D yellow fever vaccine. The CDR3 runs from the conserved cysteine through the conserved F or W. The order of the fields is CDR3 DNA, CDR3 protein, D gene, J gene, clone size, V gene. D genes are given only for firm matches. A clone size is listed for some rows: how often the clone was seen (once, few, many), or a class if it is expanded.

TGCAGCGTGGCACCACAGGGAACCCATGGCTACACCTTC	CSVAPQGTHGYTF	.	TRBJ1-2	many	TRBV29-1
TGTGCCAGCAGCGTAGGAGCAGGGGACTACGAGCAGTACTTC	CASSVGAGDYEQYF	.	TRBJ2-7	.	TRBV9
TGTGCCAGCAGCTTATGGGGGGAAGAGACCCAGTACTTC	CASSLWGEETQYF	.	TRBJ2-5	.	TRBV11-3
TGTGCCAGCAGGCATCGGGCCCGATGGGCTACCGGGGAGCTGTTTTTT	CASRHRARWATGELFF	.	TRBJ2-2	few	TRBV6-2/TRBV6-3
TGTGCCAGCAGCTTTTTCGATAGCAATCAGCCCCAGCATTTT	CASSFFDSNQPQHF	.	TRBJ1-5	few	TRBV5-5
TGTGCCAGCAGCTTTACTCTCGGCGCCACGCAGTATTTT	CASSFTLGATQYF	.	TRBJ2-3	few	TRBV7-2
TGTGCCAGCAGGCGACTAGCGGGGATGGATACGCAGTATTTT	CASRRLAGMDTQYF	TRBD2	TRBJ2-3	.	TRBV27
TGTGCCAGCAGTCCCAGCACAGATACGCAGTATTTT	CASSPSTDTQYF	.	TRBJ2-3	many	TRBV18
TGTGCCACCAGCAGAGATGTCGGACGAAACATTCAGTACTTC	CATSRDVGRNIQYF	.	TRBJ2-4	.	TRBV15
TGTGCCAGCAGCCATAACTCGGGACAGATGAACACTGAAGCTTTCTTT	CASSHNSGQMNTEAFF	TRBD1	TRBJ1-1	few	TRBV4-2
TGCAGCGCCGCCGGCCGTAACATGAACACTGAAGCTTTCTTT	CSAAGRNMNTEAFF	.	TRBJ1-1	.	TRBV29-1
TGTGCCATCAGTGAGGACAGGGGGCTTTCACCCCTCCACTTT	CAISEDRGLSPLHF	TRBD1	TRBJ1-6	few	TRBV10-3
TGTGCCAGCAGCTTAGTCGGGGCCCTCACAGATACGCAGTATTTT	CASSLVGALTDTQYF	.	TRBJ2-3	.	TRBV11-2
TGTGCCAGCGCGGCAGGGGGTGGAAACACCATATATTTT	CASAAGGGNTIYF	TRBD1	TRBJ1-3	.	TRBV25-1
TGTGCCAGCAGTTACCGGACGGGTGGGCAGCCCCAGCATTTT	CASSYRTGGQPQHF	.	TRBJ1-5	.	TRBV2